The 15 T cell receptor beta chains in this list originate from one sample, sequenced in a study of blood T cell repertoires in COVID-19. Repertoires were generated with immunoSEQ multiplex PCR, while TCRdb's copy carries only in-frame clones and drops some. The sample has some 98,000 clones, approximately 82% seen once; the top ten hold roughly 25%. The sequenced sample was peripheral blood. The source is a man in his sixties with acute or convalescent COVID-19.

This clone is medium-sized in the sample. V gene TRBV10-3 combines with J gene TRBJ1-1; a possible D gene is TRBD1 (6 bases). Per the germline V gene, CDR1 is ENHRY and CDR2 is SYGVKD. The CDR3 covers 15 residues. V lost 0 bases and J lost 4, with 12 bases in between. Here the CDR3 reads CAISESGGLVTEAFF. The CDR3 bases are TGTGCCATCAGTGAGTCGGGGGGGCTCGTCACTGAAGCTTTCTTT.

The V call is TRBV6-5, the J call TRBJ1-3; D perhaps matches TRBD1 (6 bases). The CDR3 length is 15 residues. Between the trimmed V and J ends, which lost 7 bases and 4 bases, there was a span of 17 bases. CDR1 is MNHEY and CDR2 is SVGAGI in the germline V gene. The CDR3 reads CASTSETGFGNTIYF. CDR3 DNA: TGTGCCAGCACTTCGGAAACAGGGTTCGGAAACACCATATATTTT.

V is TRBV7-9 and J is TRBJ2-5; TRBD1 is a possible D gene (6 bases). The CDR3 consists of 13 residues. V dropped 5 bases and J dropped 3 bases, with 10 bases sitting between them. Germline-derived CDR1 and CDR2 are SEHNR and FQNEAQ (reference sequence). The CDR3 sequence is CASSPQGEETQYF. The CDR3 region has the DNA TGTGCCAGCAGCCCACAGGGAGAAGAGACCCAGTACTTC.

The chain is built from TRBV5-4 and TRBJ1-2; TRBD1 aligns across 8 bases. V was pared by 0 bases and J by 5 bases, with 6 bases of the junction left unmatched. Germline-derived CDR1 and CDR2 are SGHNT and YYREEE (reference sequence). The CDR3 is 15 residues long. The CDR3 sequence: CASSLVAGGRYGYTF. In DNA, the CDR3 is TGTGCCAGCAGCTTGGTTGCAGGGGGCCGGTATGGCTACACCTTC. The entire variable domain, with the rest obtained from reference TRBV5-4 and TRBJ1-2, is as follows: ETGVTQSPTHLIKTRGQQVTLRCSSQSGHNTVSWYQQALGQGPQFIFQYYREEENGRGNFPPRFSGLQFPNYSSELNVNALELDDSALYLCASSLVAGGRYGYTFGSGTRLTVV.

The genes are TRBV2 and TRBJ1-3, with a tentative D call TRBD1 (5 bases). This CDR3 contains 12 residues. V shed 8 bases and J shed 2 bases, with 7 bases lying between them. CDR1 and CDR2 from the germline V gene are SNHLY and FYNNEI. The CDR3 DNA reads TGTGCCAGCGGGACTGCTGGAAACACCATATATTTT. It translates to CASGTAGNTIYF.

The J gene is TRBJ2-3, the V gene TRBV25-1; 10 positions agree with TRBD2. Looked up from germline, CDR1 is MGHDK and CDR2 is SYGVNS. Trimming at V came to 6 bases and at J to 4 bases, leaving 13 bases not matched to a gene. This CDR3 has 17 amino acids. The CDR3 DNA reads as TGTGCCAGCAGAACCAGACAGGGACTAGCGTTCGCAGATACGCAGTATTTT. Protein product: CASRTRQGLAFADTQYF.

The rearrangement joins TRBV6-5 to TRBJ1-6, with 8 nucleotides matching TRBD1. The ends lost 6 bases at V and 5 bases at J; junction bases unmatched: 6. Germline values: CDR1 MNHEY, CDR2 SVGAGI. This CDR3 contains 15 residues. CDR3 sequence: CASSPRTGNNSPLHF. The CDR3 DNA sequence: TGTGCCAGCAGCCCCCGGACAGGGAATAATTCACCCCTCCACTTT.

In nucleotides, the CDR3 is TGTGCCAGCAGCCTCCCCTATACAGGGGGCGAAAGTGAAGCTTTCTTT. It encodes CASSLPYTGGESEAFF. The chain links TRBV7-9 to TRBJ1-1; 9 positions match TRBD1. The CDR3 sequence is 16 residues long. V shed 5 bases and J 7 bases; nucleotides not matched to a gene: 14. Germline V gene lookup returns CDR1 SEHNR and CDR2 FQNEAQ (reference sequence).

DNA of the CDR3: TGTGCCAGCTCACCATCGGGACAGAACACTGAAGCTTTCTTT. Protein: CASSPSGQNTEAFF. The gene calls are TRBV18 and TRBJ1-1; tentatively, D is TRBD1 (6 bases). The ends were cut back, 2 bases at V and 1 base at J, with 8 bases in the middle. In germline, CDR1 is KGHSH, CDR2 LQKENI. The CDR3 sequence is 14 residues long.

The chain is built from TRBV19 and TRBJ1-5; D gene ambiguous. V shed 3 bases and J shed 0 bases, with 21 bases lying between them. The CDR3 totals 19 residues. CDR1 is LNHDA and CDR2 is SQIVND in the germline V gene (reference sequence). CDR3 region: CASSIPRALGSGSNQPQHF. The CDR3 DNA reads TGTGCCAGTAGTATCCCGCGGGCCTTAGGATCGGGTAGCAATCAGCCCCAGCATTTT. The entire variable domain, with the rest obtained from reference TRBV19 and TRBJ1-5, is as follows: DGGITQSPKYLFRKEGQNVTLSCEQNLNHDAMYWYRQDPGQGLRLIYYSQIVNDFQKGDIAEGYSVSREKKESFPLTVTSAQKNPTAFYLCASSIPRALGSGSNQPQHFGDGTRLSIL.

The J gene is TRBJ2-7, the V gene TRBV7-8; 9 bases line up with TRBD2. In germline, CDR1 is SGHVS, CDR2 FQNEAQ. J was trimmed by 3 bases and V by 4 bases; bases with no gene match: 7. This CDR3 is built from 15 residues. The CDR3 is CASSYGLAGFYEQYF. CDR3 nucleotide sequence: TGTGCCAGCAGCTATGGGCTAGCGGGGTTCTACGAGCAGTACTTC.

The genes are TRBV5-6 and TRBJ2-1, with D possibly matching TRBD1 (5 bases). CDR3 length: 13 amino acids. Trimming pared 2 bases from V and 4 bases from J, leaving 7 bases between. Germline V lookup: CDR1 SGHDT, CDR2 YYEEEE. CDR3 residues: CASSFQGYNEQFF. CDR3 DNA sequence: TGTGCCAGCAGCTTTCAGGGATACAATGAGCAGTTCTTC. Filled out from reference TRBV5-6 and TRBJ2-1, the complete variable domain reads DAGVTQSPTHLIKTRGQQVTLRCSPKSGHDTVSWYQQALGQGPQFIFQYYEEEERQRGNFPDRFSGHQFPNYSSELNVNALLLGDSALYLCASSFQGYNEQFFGPGTRLTVL.

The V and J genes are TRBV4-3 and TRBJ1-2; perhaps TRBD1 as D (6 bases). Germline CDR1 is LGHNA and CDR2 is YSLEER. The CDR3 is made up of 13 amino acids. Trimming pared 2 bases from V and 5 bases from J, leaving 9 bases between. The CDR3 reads CASSQNQGYGYTF. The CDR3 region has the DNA TGCGCCAGCAGCCAAAACCAGGGGTATGGCTACACCTTC.

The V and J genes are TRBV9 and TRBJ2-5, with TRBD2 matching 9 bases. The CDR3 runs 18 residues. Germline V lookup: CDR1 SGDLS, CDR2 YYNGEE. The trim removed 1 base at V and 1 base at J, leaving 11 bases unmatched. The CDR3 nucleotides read TGTGCCAGCAGCGTAAGCGGGGGGAAAGTACCAACCCAAGAGACCCAGTACTTC. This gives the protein CASSVSGGKVPTQETQYF.

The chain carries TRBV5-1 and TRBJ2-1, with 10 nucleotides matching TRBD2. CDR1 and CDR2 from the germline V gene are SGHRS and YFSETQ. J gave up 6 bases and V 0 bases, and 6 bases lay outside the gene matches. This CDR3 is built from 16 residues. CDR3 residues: CASSLARLAGVNEQFF. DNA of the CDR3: TGCGCCAGCAGCTTGGCCAGGCTAGCGGGGGTCAATGAGCAGTTCTTC.